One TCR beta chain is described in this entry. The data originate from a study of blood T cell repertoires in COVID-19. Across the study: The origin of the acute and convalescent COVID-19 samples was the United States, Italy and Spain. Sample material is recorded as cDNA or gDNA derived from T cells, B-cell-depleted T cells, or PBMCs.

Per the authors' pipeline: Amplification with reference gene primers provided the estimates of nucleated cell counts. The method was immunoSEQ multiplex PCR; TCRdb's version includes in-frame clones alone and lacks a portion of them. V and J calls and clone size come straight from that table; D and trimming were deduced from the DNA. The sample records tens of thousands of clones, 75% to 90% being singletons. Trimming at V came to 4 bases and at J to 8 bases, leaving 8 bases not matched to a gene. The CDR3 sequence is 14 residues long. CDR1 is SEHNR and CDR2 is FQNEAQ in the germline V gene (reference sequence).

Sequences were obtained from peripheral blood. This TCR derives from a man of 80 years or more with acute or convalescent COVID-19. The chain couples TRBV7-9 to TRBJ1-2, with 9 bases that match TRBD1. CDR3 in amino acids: CASSSGQGNRGYTF. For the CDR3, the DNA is TGTGCCAGCAGCTCAGGACAGGGGAATCGGGGCTACACCTTC.